Shown below are 27 T cell receptor beta chains from a single sample sequenced in a study of blood T cell repertoires in COVID-19. Measured with immunoSEQ multiplex PCR; TCRdb has only the in-frame clones, and not every one. The profile shows approximately 440,000 clones, roughly 88% of them singletons. The sample was PBMCs or T cells enriched from blood (not recorded which). Receptor source: a man between 18 and 29 years old who had recovered from COVID-19.

This chain joins TRBV5-4 and TRBJ1-2; 7 bases fit TRBD1. Germline CDR1 is SGHNT and CDR2 is YYREEE (reference sequence). There are 14 residues in the CDR3. Trimming took 4 bases from V and 4 from J; bases not matched to a gene: 7. CDR3 bases: TGTGCCAGCAGCACAAGGGACAGCGGCTATGGCTACACCTTC. Translated, it gives CASSTRDSGYGYTF.

The chain is built from TRBV7-9 and TRBJ1-3; possibly TRBD1 for D (5 bases). The length of the CDR3 is 16 residues. Germline lookup yields CDR1 SEHNR and CDR2 FQNEAQ (reference sequence). Deletions cut 1 base from V and 2 bases from J, with 12 bases between. The CDR3, as DNA: TGTGCCAGCAGCTTAGGGATAGGGGCCGCTGGAAACACCATATATTTT. Its protein is CASSLGIGAAGNTIYF.

CDR3 nucleotides: TGTGCCAGCAGGTGGACAGGGACCGACTATGGCTACACCTTC. It specifies CASRWTGTDYGYTF. V and J are TRBV2 and TRBJ1-2, with 8 bases matching TRBD1. Per germline, CDR1 SNHLY and CDR2 FYNNEI. V gave up 6 bases and J gave up 3 bases; unmatched junction bases: 6. This CDR3 has 14 amino acids.

V usage is TRBV19 and J usage is TRBJ1-1; 8 bases line up with TRBD1. From germline, CDR1 is LNHDA and CDR2 SQIVND (reference sequence). The CDR3 has 16 amino acids. Losses at the gene ends were 3 bases for V and 5 bases for J; bases not matched to a gene: 11. The CDR3: CASSMLLRGQGTEAFF. In DNA form, the CDR3 reads TGTGCCAGTAGTATGCTGCTCAGGGGGCAGGGTACTGAAGCTTTCTTT.

This clone was found once. This chain uses TRBV4-1 with TRBJ2-2, with D perhaps TRBD1 (5 bases). Trimming removed 1 base at V and 4 bases at J, with 13 bases between. The CDR3 length is 16 residues. Germline V gene sequence: CDR1 MGHRA, CDR2 YSYEKL. DNA of the CDR3: TGCGCCAGCAGCCAAGTAGGGGATTTAAGCACCGGGGAGCTGTTTTTT. Its translation is CASSQVGDLSTGELFF.

This clone was observed a few times. This chain connects TRBV29-1 to TRBJ1-1; 8 positions agree with TRBD1. This CDR3 is 14 amino acids long. Germline V gives CDR1 SQVTM, CDR2 ANQGSEA. V shed 7 bases and J 7 bases; nucleotides not matched to a gene: 14. The DNA of the CDR3 is TGCAGCGCCAAGGACAGGGAAGAGCGTAATGAAGCTTTCTTT. Amino acids: CSAKDREERNEAFF.

The V gene is TRBV7-2, the J gene TRBJ2-4, with D perhaps TRBD1 (6 bases). The CDR3 spans 16 residues. CDR1 and CDR2 from the germline V gene are SGHTA and FQGNSA. V lost 4 bases and J 5 bases, leaving 18 bases between the germline ends. CDR3 in DNA: TGTGCCAGCAGCTCCCGTGGGGGCCCGACTCAAAACATTCAGTACTTC. Translation gives CASSSRGGPTQNIQYF.

V usage is TRBV10-1 and J usage is TRBJ1-2; 8 bases fit TRBD1. Germline CDR1 WNHNN, CDR2 SYGVQD (reference sequence). This CDR3 spans 12 amino acids. Trimming cost V 6 bases and J 4 bases; bases outside gene matches: 1. CDR3 residues: CASRQGVYGYTF. DNA of the CDR3: TGCGCCAGCAGACAGGGGGTCTATGGCTACACCTTC.

The chain couples TRBV3-1 (or the pseudogene TRBV3-2) to TRBJ2-1, with 10 bases matching TRBD2. CDR1 and CDR2 from the germline V gene are LGHDT and YNNKEL (reference sequence). V lost 6 bases, J lost 7 bases, and 9 bases stayed unmatched. The CDR3 totals 15 residues. The CDR3 DNA reads TGTGCCAGCAGTCTCGGGGTAGCGGGGGGAAATGAGCAGTTCTTC. Its translation: CASSLGVAGGNEQFF.

V and J are TRBV6-5 and TRBJ2-7, with TRBD2 matching 8 bases. The germline V gene encodes CDR1 MNHEY and CDR2 SVGAGI. There are 13 residues in the CDR3. The V and J ends lost 5 bases and 3 bases, in that order; junction bases with no gene match: 3. The CDR3 region is CASSRLANYEQYF. CDR3 bases: TGTGCCAGCAGTAGACTAGCGAACTACGAGCAGTACTTC.

The chain recombines TRBV11-2 with TRBJ2-3; weak D call: TRBD2 (6 bases). The CDR3 contains 15 residues. From germline, CDR1 is SGHAT and CDR2 FQNNGV. V was shortened by 1 base and J by 3 bases, with 11 bases between the two germline ends. The CDR3 sequence: CASSLAGGWTDTQYF. The CDR3 DNA follows: TGTGCCAGCAGCTTAGCAGGAGGGTGGACAGATACGCAGTATTTT.

The chain employs TRBV9 and TRBJ2-3; 10 bases align to TRBD2. The CDR3 covers 15 residues. Germline V lookup: CDR1 SGDLS, CDR2 YYNGEE. V dropped 5 bases and J dropped 4; count of bases not matched to a gene: 7. This CDR3 is CASSASGGGSDTQYF. The CDR3 bases are TGTGCCAGCAGTGCTAGCGGGGGAGGCTCAGATACGCAGTATTTT.

The chain has TRBV15 and TRBJ2-1; TRBD2 aligns across 8 bases. V dropped 9 bases and J dropped 2; count of bases not matched to a gene: 6. CDR1 is LNHNV, CDR2 YYDKDF, per germline (reference sequence). This CDR3 comprises 14 residues. CDR3 in amino acids: CATQRGPTYNEQFF. DNA of the CDR3: TGTGCCACGCAGCGGGGGCCGACCTACAATGAGCAGTTCTTC.

This chain joins TRBV14 and TRBJ2-2; a possible D gene is TRBD1 (5 bases). This CDR3 contains 13 residues. Trimming removed 2 bases at V and 8 bases at J, with 9 bases between. CDR1 SGHDN and CDR2 FVKESK come from the germline V gene. CDR3: CASSQWGGGELFF. The CDR3, as DNA: TGTGCCAGCAGCCAATGGGGCGGAGGGGAGCTGTTTTTT.

CDR3 amino acids: CASSQDLGGRANEQFF. CDR3 nucleotides: TGTGCCAGCAGCCAAGATCTCGGCGGGAGGGCCAATGAGCAGTTCTTC. The J gene is TRBJ2-1, the V gene TRBV3-1 (or the pseudogene TRBV3-2); 9 bases match TRBD2. Germline-derived CDR1 and CDR2 are LGHDT and YNNKEL (reference sequence). The length of the CDR3 is 16 residues. The J segment lost 6 bases and the V segment lost 0 bases, leaving 6 bases of the junction unmatched.

V gene TRBV5-1 combines with J gene TRBJ2-1, with 8 bases aligning to TRBD1. Germline CDR1 and CDR2: SGHRS and YFSETQ. V trimming: 5 bases; J trimming: 4 bases; junction bases outside the gene matches: 5. The CDR3 runs to 14 residues. CDR3 protein: CASSGQGAYNEQFF. The CDR3 DNA reads TGCGCCAGCAGTGGTCAGGGGGCGTACAATGAGCAGTTCTTC.

This chain uses TRBV11-3 with TRBJ1-6, with D maybe TRBD1 (5 bases). Per germline, CDR1 SGHNT and CDR2 YENEEA. V lost 0 bases, J lost 0 bases, and 12 bases lay in between. The CDR3 is 18 residues long. The CDR3 DNA follows: TGTGCCAGCAGCTTAGAGGGGCGGATGAGCTCCTATAATTCACCCCTCCACTTT. Encoded protein: CASSLEGRMSSYNSPLHF.

The V call is TRBV5-1, the J call TRBJ1-1; 7 nucleotides agree with TRBD1. This CDR3 region has 15 residues. V was clipped by 4 bases and J by 3 bases; unmatched bases: 9. CDR1 and CDR2 from the germline V gene are SGHRS and YFSETQ. CDR3 in DNA: TGCGCCAGCAGCCTGCAGGGGGTTAGGGACACTGAAGCTTTCTTT. This sequence encodes CASSLQGVRDTEAFF.

V is TRBV27 and J is TRBJ1-5; D is perhaps TRBD1 (5 bases). Trimming stripped 4 bases from V and 1 base from J, with 8 bases between. This CDR3 region has 14 residues. Germline-derived CDR1 and CDR2 are MNHEY and SMNVEV (reference sequence). For the CDR3, the DNA is TGTGCCAGCAGTTGGACAAGCAGCAATCAGCCCCAGCATTTT. Protein sequence: CASSWTSSNQPQHF.

The rearrangement joins TRBV5-5 to TRBJ1-2; D unclear. Between the trimmed V and J ends, which lost 0 bases and 7 bases, there was a span of 13 bases. The CDR3 totals 14 residues. Germline CDR1 reads SGHKS; CDR2 reads YYEKEE (reference sequence). The DNA of the CDR3 is TGTGCCAGCAGCTTGGTTATCGGGGAGGGTGGCTACACCTTC. Amino acids: CASSLVIGEGGYTF.

V usage is TRBV6-1 and J usage is TRBJ1-3; possible D gene TRBD1, 6 bases. CDR1 is MNHNS and CDR2 is SASEGT in the germline V gene. With 2 bases removed from V and 15 bases from J, the gap between germline ends came to 11 bases. The CDR3 runs to 11 residues. CDR3 protein: CASSETPGEYF. The DNA of the CDR3 is TGTGCCAGCAGTGAAACGCCAGGGGAATATTTT.

The V gene is TRBV30, the J gene TRBJ1-6; D is unclear. The CDR3 is 12 amino acids. CDR1 GTSNPN and CDR2 SVGIG come from the germline V gene (reference sequence). The DNA of the CDR3 is TGTGCGTGGGCAGCCTATAATTCACCCCTCCACTTT. It is translated as CAWAAYNSPLHF.

The chain links TRBV10-3 to TRBJ1-1; D is uncertain. The CDR3 runs to 13 residues. CDR1 and CDR2 (germline): ENHRY, SYGVKD. V was cut by 4 bases and J by 4 bases, with 10 bases left in between. The CDR3 bases are TGTGCCATCAGTGGCTCCGAGGGCACTGAAGCTTTCTTT. This gives the protein CAISGSEGTEAFF.

This chain connects TRBV6-5 to TRBJ1-1, with 9 bases identical to TRBD1. CDR1 and CDR2 from the germline V gene are MNHEY and SVGAGI. J lost 4 bases, V lost 6 bases, and 9 bases had no gene match. This CDR3 spans 15 amino acids. The CDR3 loop is CASRLQGASSTEAFF. Written as DNA, the CDR3 is TGTGCCAGCAGGCTACAGGGGGCGAGTTCCACTGAAGCTTTCTTT.

The rearrangement uses TRBV27 and TRBJ1-5; D is undetermined. CDR1 MNHEY and CDR2 SMNVEV come from the germline V gene (reference sequence). V was trimmed by 5 bases and J by 1 base, leaving 30 bases between them. The CDR3 has 21 amino acids. The CDR3 protein is CASSIRPPEVWPWKSNQPQHF. Here the CDR3 DNA reads TGTGCCAGCAGTATCCGGCCCCCCGAGGTCTGGCCATGGAAAAGCAATCAGCCCCAGCATTTT.

The chain is built from TRBV7-8 and TRBJ1-3, with 9 bases aligning to TRBD1. The CDR3 totals 17 residues. J was trimmed by 4 bases and V by 0 bases; bases with no gene match: 7. Germline V gene lookup returns CDR1 SGHVS and CDR2 FQNEAQ. CDR3 protein: CASSLARDRASGNTIYF. CDR3 DNA: TGTGCCAGCAGCTTAGCCCGGGACAGGGCGTCGGGAAACACCATATATTTT.

This sequence joins TRBV2 and TRBJ2-5; 8 positions agree with TRBD1. The V gene's germline CDR1 is SNHLY and CDR2 FYNNEI. The CDR3 runs to 13 residues. With 7 bases clipped from V and 4 bases from J, the junction kept 5 bases outside the gene matches. This chain's CDR3 is CASIGQGGETQYF. CDR3 DNA sequence: TGTGCCAGCATTGGACAGGGTGGAGAGACCCAGTACTTC.